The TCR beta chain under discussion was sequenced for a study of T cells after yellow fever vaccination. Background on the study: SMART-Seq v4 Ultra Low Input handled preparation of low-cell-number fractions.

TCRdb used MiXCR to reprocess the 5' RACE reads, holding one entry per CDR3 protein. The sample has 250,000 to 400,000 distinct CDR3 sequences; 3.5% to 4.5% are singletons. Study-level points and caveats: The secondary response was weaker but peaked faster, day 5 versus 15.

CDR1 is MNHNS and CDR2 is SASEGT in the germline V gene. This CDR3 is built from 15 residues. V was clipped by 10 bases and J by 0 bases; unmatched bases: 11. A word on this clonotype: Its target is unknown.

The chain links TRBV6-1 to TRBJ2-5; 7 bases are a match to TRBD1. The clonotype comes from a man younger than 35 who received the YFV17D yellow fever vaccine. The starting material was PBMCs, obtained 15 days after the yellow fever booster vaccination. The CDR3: CATSVRGQNQETQYF. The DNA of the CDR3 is TGTGCCACAAGTGTACGGGGACAGAACCAAGAGACCCAGTACTTC.